This T cell receptor beta chain emerged from a study of blood T cell repertoires in COVID-19. Overall study context: Samples representing acute and convalescent COVID-19 were sourced from the United States, Italy and Spain. From T cells, B-cell-depleted T cells, or PBMCs came the material, which was cDNA or gDNA.

Germline loops: CDR1 SGHRS, CDR2 YFSETQ. Trimming cost V 2 bases and J 0 bases; bases outside gene matches: 3. CDR3 length: 16 amino acids. A remark on this clone: Other nucleotide sequences from this sample produce the same CDR3.

Original handling: Amplifying reference gene primers gave estimates of nucleated cell counts. The repertoire was sequenced with immunoSEQ multiplex PCR; TCRdb's copy has only in-frame clones and lacks some. The DNA gave D and trimming, while V, J and clone size come from that table. The sample lists roughly 190,000 clones; 70% to 90% were seen once. The chain uses TRBV5-1 and TRBJ1-4; 8 bases are shared with TRBD1. The TCR comes from a man in his sixties with active or convalescent COVID-19. Sequences were obtained from peripheral blood. CDR3 amino acids: CASSLGQGATNEKLFF. CDR3 bases: TGCGCCAGCAGCTTAGGACAGGGTGCAACTAATGAAAAACTGTTTTTT.